Following are 5 T cell receptor beta chains from one sample sequenced in a study of cytomegalovirus exposure and HLA in healthy donors. TCRdb's copy holds only in-frame clones and misses some; the assay was immunoSEQ multiplex PCR. The repertoire holds 90,000 to 130,000 clones, with 70% to 90% as singletons. The sample consisted of PBMCs. All receptors derive from a woman aged 30 to 39 in good health and CMV-seropositive.

The CDR3 region is CAWSSSFLTGVNEKLFF. In DNA form, the CDR3 reads TGTGCCTGGAGTTCCTCCTTCCTGACAGGGGTGAATGAAAAACTGTTTTTT. The chain couples TRBV30 to TRBJ1-4; TRBD1 aligns across 8 bases. CDR1 GTSNPN and CDR2 SVGIG come from the germline V gene (reference sequence). The CDR3 is 17 residues long. V lost 2 bases to trimming and J lost 5 bases; unmatched junction nucleotides: 13.

The chain carries TRBV11-1 and TRBJ1-5; the D gene is possibly TRBD1 (6 bases). The germline CDR1 and CDR2 sequences are SGHAT and FQDESV (reference sequence). The CDR3 has 13 amino acids. V dropped 4 bases and J dropped 4 bases, with 8 bases sitting between them. CDR3 DNA: TGTGCCAGCAGCTCTGGACAGAATCAGCCCCAGCATTTT. Amino acids: CASSSGQNQPQHF.

The rearrangement links TRBV4-3 to TRBJ2-7; the D gene is possibly TRBD2 (5 bases). Trimming took off 0 bases at V and 1 base at J, with 13 bases between the two ends. This CDR3 is built from 16 residues. Per the germline V gene, CDR1 is LGHNA and CDR2 is YSLEER. The CDR3 is CASSQDPWRLSYEQYF. The CDR3 coding sequence is TGCGCCAGCAGCCAAGACCCTTGGAGGCTATCCTACGAGCAGTACTTC.

The rearrangement uses TRBV2 and TRBJ1-3, with TRBD1 identical over 8 bases. Germline CDR1 SNHLY, CDR2 FYNNEI. This CDR3 is 20 amino acids long. V was pared by 2 bases and J by 0 bases, with 15 bases of the junction left unmatched. The CDR3 region has the DNA TGTGCCAGCAGTGAAAGCAGGGACAGGACTCCACATACCTCTGGAAACACCATATATTTT. Its protein is CASSESRDRTPHTSGNTIYF.

About this clone: The same CDR3 also results from other DNA sequences found in this sample. The chain combines TRBV5-1 with TRBJ1-1; D gene unclear. Germline values: CDR1 SGHRS, CDR2 YFSETQ. Trimming stripped 0 bases from V and 0 bases from J, with 3 bases between. CDR3 size: 13 residues. Written as DNA, the CDR3 is TGCGCCAGCAGCTTGGCTGTGAACACTGAAGCTTTCTTT. It encodes CASSLAVNTEAFF.